The clone carrying this T cell receptor (beta chain) was observed a handful of times. As yet, its antigen is unknown. Measured with immunoSEQ multiplex PCR; TCRdb has only the in-frame clones, and not every one. The sample includes roughly 70,000 clones, around 85% of them seen just once. This sample was taken from a study of OX40 agonist ivuxolimab in advanced cancers. Overall study: People who had prior anti-PD-1, anti-PD-L1 or anti-CTLA-4 therapy could take part, and around 43% had some. Partial responses were achieved by three patients, one with hepatocellular carcinoma and two with cutaneous melanoma.

Study observations and caveats: The antigens recognized by the expanded peripheral T cells, that is their antigen specificity, were not determined.

V was shortened by 5 bases and J by 5 bases, with 16 bases between the two germline ends. The germline gives CDR1 LNHDA, CDR2 SQIVND (reference sequence). The CDR3 has 15 residues. The specimen was CD4+ or CD8+ T cells sorted from blood, collected in a trial of the OX40 agonist ivuxolimab. The receptor comes from an adult with an advanced solid tumor such as melanoma, head and neck, liver or kidney cancer. This chain links TRBV19 with TRBJ1-5; D is ambiguous. CDR3 sequence: CASSPRRTGDQPQHF. CDR3 nucleotides: TGTGCCAGTAGTCCAAGAAGGACCGGAGATCAGCCCCAGCATTTT.